This T cell receptor beta chain originates from a study of blood T cell repertoires in COVID-19 (dated by TCRdb to 2020 to 2022). Describing the broader study: The collaborator samples originated in the United States, Italy and Spain and spanned the acute and convalescent phases of COVID-19. The prospective study material was composed of cDNA or gDNA derived from T cells, B-cell-depleted T cells, or PBMCs. Subjects who had been exposed to COVID-19, were actively infected with it, or had recovered from it provided the deeply sampled blood TCRbeta repertoires that made up the dataset. The repertoires were released in a freely available public database meant as a resource for research on the immune response to SARS-CoV-2. Samples were obtained from the ongoing ImmuneRACE study (first 160 participants) and from some 1,300 subjects provided by 6 global collaborators. A de-identified subject ID, COVID-19 status, age in years and sex were almost always included in the sample metadata. Where available, HLA class I and class II types were obtained from metadata supplied by the sample provider rather than from assay-based typing. Study-level results and caveats: Clinical and demographic metadata were provided uncurated, with the amount varying by source and participant.

TCRbeta CDR3 regions were amplified from genomic DNA using the immunoSEQ Assay, a bias-controlled multiplex PCR. In the authors' own workflow: Within the assay, amplification of reference gene primers was used to estimate how many nucleated cells each sample contained. To quantify the absolute abundance of each unique TCRbeta CDR3 rearrangement, sequence reads were collapsed and filtered. For each sample, productive Simpson clonality was calculated as the square root of Simpson's diversity index over productive rearrangements. In TCRdb, the immuneACCESS table is reduced to in-frame sequences with V and J assigned. These tables do not hold every clone; where another copy was compared, an unresolved V gene accounts for under half, and the others remain unexplained. V, J and clone size were drawn from that table, and D and trimming were deduced from the DNA. Across this sample there are roughly 63,000 clones, with around 91% seen only once. Jointly, the top ten make up 2.7% of the sample.

From a lookup of the germline V gene, CDR1 and CDR2 are WSHSY and SAAADI. The CDR3, cysteine through phenylalanine, is 13 amino acids long. Left in the record is the CDR3 DNA by itself, 39 bases read in frame from the first base. The junction shows trimming of 3 bases on V and 14 bases on J, plus 16 bases between the germline ends. About this clone itself: Its cognate antigen has yet to be identified. No per-base quality is available; no much larger clone lies one base away.

Collaborating institutions collected whole blood in K2EDTA tubes following their own protocols. Collaborator samples were shipped for TCRbeta analysis as frozen whole blood, isolated PBMCs, or DNA extracted from either sample type. The sample taken for sequencing was peripheral blood. The clonotype comes from a man between 45 and 60 years old with acute or convalescent COVID-19. This sequence uses TRBV10-2 and TRBJ1-4, with TRBD1 tentatively as D gene (6 bases match). The sequenced DNA is TGCGCCAGCAGTGAAGGGGGAGGGACCAGGCTGTTTTTT. This translates into CASSEGGGTRLFF.